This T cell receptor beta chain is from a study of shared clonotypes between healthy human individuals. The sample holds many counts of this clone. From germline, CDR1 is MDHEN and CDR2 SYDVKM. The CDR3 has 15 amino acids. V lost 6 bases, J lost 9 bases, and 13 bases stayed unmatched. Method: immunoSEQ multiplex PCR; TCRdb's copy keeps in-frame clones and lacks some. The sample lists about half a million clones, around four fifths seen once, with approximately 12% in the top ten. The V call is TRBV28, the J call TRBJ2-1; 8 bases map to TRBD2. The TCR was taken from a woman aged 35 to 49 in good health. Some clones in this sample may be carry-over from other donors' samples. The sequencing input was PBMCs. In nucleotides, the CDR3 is TGTGCCAGCAGGAATGCCGGGACTAGGTACGTTGAGCAGTTCTTC. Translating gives CASRNAGTRYVEQFF.